The 28 T cell receptor beta chains reported below all come from one sample, sequenced in a study of blood T cell repertoires in COVID-19. The protocol was immunoSEQ multiplex PCR, while the TCRdb copy is restricted to in-frame clones and leaves out a portion. This repertoire shows about 160,000 clones, roughly 80% found once; its top ten account for around 14%. Material: peripheral blood. These receptor sequences come from a man aged 18 to 35 with active or convalescent COVID-19.

A single count supports this clone. The CDR3 spells CASRGLAGGASPNEKLFF. CDR3 in DNA: TGTGCCAGTCGAGGTTTGGCAGGGGGCGCGTCACCTAATGAAAAACTGTTTTTT. V is TRBV19 and J is TRBJ1-4; 8 positions match TRBD1. This CDR3 contains 18 residues. J was trimmed by 3 bases and V by 8 bases; bases with no gene match: 17. Germline lookup yields CDR1 LNHDA and CDR2 SQIVND (reference sequence).

V is TRBV20-1 and J is TRBJ1-2; D is uncertain. Germline values: CDR1 DFQATT, CDR2 SNEGSKA (reference sequence). This CDR3 is built from 10 residues. Trimming took 5 bases from V and 8 from J, leaving 9 bases between them. The CDR3 sequence is CSAARNGYTF. CDR3 DNA sequence: TGCAGTGCTGCCAGGAACGGCTACACCTTC.

V and J are TRBV3-1 (or the pseudogene TRBV3-2) and TRBJ2-1, with 7 bases that match TRBD2. Per the germline V gene, CDR1 is LGHDT and CDR2 is YNNKEL (reference sequence). V lost 4 bases to trimming and J lost 4 bases; unmatched junction nucleotides: 7. The CDR3 sequence is 15 residues long. DNA of the CDR3: TGTGCCAGCAGCCCCCCAACTAGCGCATACAATGAGCAGTTCTTC. It specifies CASSPPTSAYNEQFF.

V is TRBV25-1 and J is TRBJ2-7; the D gene is possibly TRBD1 (5 bases). This CDR3 is built from 13 residues. Trimming took off 2 bases at V and 6 bases at J, with 11 bases between the two ends. Germline V CDR1 and CDR2: MGHDK, SYGVNS. This CDR3 reads CASSETGSLEQYF. CDR3 nucleotides: TGTGCCAGCAGTGAAACAGGTTCCCTCGAGCAGTACTTC.

J is TRBJ2-3 and V is TRBV5-1; D might be TRBD1 (7 bases). This CDR3 has 16 residues. Trimming took off 0 bases at V and 6 bases at J, with 17 bases between the two ends. CDR1 SGHRS and CDR2 YFSETQ come from the germline V gene. Here the CDR3 DNA reads TGCGCCAGCAGCTTGGGGATGGGCAGGGGGGCCGATACGCAGTATTTT. It is translated as CASSLGMGRGADTQYF.

The chain links TRBV12-5 to TRBJ1-3; D possibly corresponds to TRBD1 (6 bases). CDR3 length: 15 residues. From germline, CDR1 is LGHNT and CDR2 FRNRAP. Between the trimmed V and J ends, which lost 0 bases and 0 bases, there was a span of 6 bases. The CDR3 sequence: CASGLVDSSGNTIYF. The CDR3 nucleotides read TGTGCTAGTGGTTTGGTGGACAGCTCTGGAAACACCATATATTTT.

The J gene is TRBJ1-2, the V gene TRBV29-1; 10 bases agree with TRBD1. Germline V CDR1 and CDR2: SQVTM, ANQGSEA. V lost 5 bases and J lost 7; bases outside the gene matches: 4. The CDR3 covers 12 residues. Written as DNA, the CDR3 is TGCAGCGTTCCGGGACAGGGGTTTGGCTACACCTTC. Its protein product is CSVPGQGFGYTF.

The V and J genes are TRBV19 and TRBJ2-7; D may be TRBD2 (6 bases). The CDR3 is made up of 16 amino acids. Germline V gene data show CDR1 as LNHDA and CDR2 as SQIVND (reference sequence). The germline V and J ends were trimmed by 6 bases and 4 bases, with 22 bases remaining between them. DNA of the CDR3: TGTGCCAGTAGCCGTGCGGGGATGGACCAGTCTTACGAGCAGTACTTC. It encodes CASSRAGMDQSYEQYF.

V gene TRBV28 combines with J gene TRBJ1-5; 9 bases align to TRBD1. The V gene end was trimmed by 8 bases and the J gene end by 7 bases; junction bases not matched to a gene: 9. The CDR3 loop spans 14 amino acids. CDR1 and CDR2 from the germline V gene are MDHEN and SYDVKM. The CDR3, as DNA: TGTGCCAGCCGGGACAGGGTGATGTGGCAGCCCCAGCATTTT. Amino acid sequence: CASRDRVMWQPQHF.

The chain combines TRBV6-1 with TRBJ1-2; 10 bases map to TRBD1. CDR3 length: 21 amino acids. Germline loops: CDR1 MNHNS, CDR2 SASEGT. V trimming: 1 base; J trimming: 5 bases; junction bases outside the gene matches: 22. The CDR3 region is CASSEGTIFGTGAQGHYGYTF. CDR3 DNA sequence: TGTGCCAGCAGTGAAGGGACTATCTTCGGGACAGGGGCCCAAGGTCATTATGGCTACACCTTC.

This chain uses TRBV11-2 with TRBJ2-4; 7 bases fit TRBD1. In germline, CDR1 is SGHAT, CDR2 FQNNGV. The CDR3 has 17 residues. Trimming removed 3 bases from V and 0 bases from J; junction bases left unmatched: 8. In DNA form, the CDR3 reads TGTGCCAGCAGCTTCCAACGACAGGGAAGAGCCAAAAACATTCAGTACTTC. This gives the protein CASSFQRQGRAKNIQYF.

The chain is built from TRBV18 and TRBJ1-1; 10 bases line up with TRBD1. The V gene's germline CDR1 is KGHSH and CDR2 LQKENI. V was pared by 6 bases and J by 1 base, with 5 bases of the junction left unmatched. The CDR3 is 15 residues long. CDR3 sequence (DNA): TGTGCCAGCTCTCCCAGGACAGGGGGGAACACTGAAGCTTTCTTT. Amino acids: CASSPRTGGNTEAFF.

The rearrangement uses TRBV2 and TRBJ2-7; TRBD1 agrees at 10 bases. The CDR3 is 19 amino acids. CDR1 SNHLY and CDR2 FYNNEI come from the germline V gene. Trimming took 6 bases from V and 5 from J; bases not matched to a gene: 22. The CDR3 here is CASRPRVWDRGGRVHEQYF. CDR3 DNA sequence: TGTGCCAGCAGGCCACGTGTGTGGGACAGGGGTGGCCGCGTCCACGAGCAGTACTTC.

The gene calls are TRBV6-5 and TRBJ2-1; TRBD2 aligns across 7 bases. CDR1 and CDR2 (germline): MNHEY, SVGAGI. The CDR3 is made up of 16 amino acids. Germline trimming cut 2 bases from V and 3 bases from J; bases unmatched to any gene: 7. CDR3 protein: CASSYGLAANYNEQFF. As DNA, the CDR3 is TGTGCCAGCAGTTACGGGCTAGCGGCCAACTACAATGAGCAGTTCTTC.

This sequence joins TRBV7-6 and TRBJ2-5; 13 nucleotides align to TRBD2. The CDR3 loop spans 16 amino acids. Germline CDR1 reads SGHVS; CDR2 reads FNYEAQ. The V and J ends lost 2 bases and 2 bases, in that order; junction bases with no gene match: 2. CDR3 sequence: CASSLRTSGGQETQYF. The DNA for the CDR3 is TGTGCCAGCAGCTTACGGACTAGCGGGGGACAAGAGACCCAGTACTTC.

The CDR3 DNA reads TGTGCCACCAGCAGAGGAGGGGACAGATCCTACAATGAGCAGTTCTTC. Protein: CATSRGGDRSYNEQFF. The rearrangement uses TRBV15 and TRBJ2-1, with TRBD1 identical over 7 bases. Germline V CDR1 and CDR2: LNHNV, YYDKDF (reference sequence). V gave up 1 base and J gave up 1 base; unmatched junction bases: 4. The CDR3 sequence is 16 residues long.

This chain joins TRBV3-1 (or the pseudogene TRBV3-2) and TRBJ1-1; D unclear. Germline V lookup: CDR1 LGHDT, CDR2 YNNKEL (reference sequence). V was pared by 0 bases and J by 9 bases, with 14 bases between. CDR3 length equals 14 residues. CDR3 loop: CASSQDRAGAKAFF. CDR3 coding DNA: TGTGCCAGCAGCCAAGATCGGGCGGGCGCTAAAGCTTTCTTT.

The V and J genes are TRBV29-1 and TRBJ2-1; TRBD1 aligns across 9 bases. This CDR3 has 14 amino acids. CDR1 SQVTM and CDR2 ANQGSEA come from the germline V gene. V shed 3 bases and J 6 bases; nucleotides not matched to a gene: 6. The CDR3 DNA reads TGCAGCGTTGAGCACAGGGGGCGGGTCAATGAGCAGTTCTTC. Translated, it gives CSVEHRGRVNEQFF.

This clone was observed once. This chain joins TRBV5-1 and TRBJ2-7; 7 nucleotides align to TRBD1. Per the germline V gene, CDR1 is SGHRS and CDR2 is YFSETQ. After removal of 5 bases from V and 5 bases from J, the junction contained 13 bases not matched to a gene. This CDR3 region has 15 residues. This chain's CDR3 is CASSHGTVPRDEQYF. CDR3 nucleotides: TGCGCCAGCAGTCACGGGACAGTCCCGAGGGACGAGCAGTACTTC.

The V call is TRBV27, the J call TRBJ1-2; TRBD1 matches at 7 bases. The CDR3 is made up of 12 amino acids. Trimming took 6 bases from V and 7 from J; bases not matched to a gene: 5. Germline values: CDR1 MNHEY, CDR2 SMNVEV (reference sequence). CDR3 in amino acids: CASRDRASGYTF. In nucleotides, the CDR3 is TGTGCCAGCAGAGACAGGGCGTCTGGCTACACCTTC.

This sequence joins TRBV9 and TRBJ2-5; 13 nucleotides match TRBD2. With 5 bases clipped from V and 1 base from J, the junction kept 5 bases outside the gene matches. Germline V CDR1 and CDR2: SGDLS, YYNGEE. The CDR3 is made up of 16 amino acids. The CDR3 protein is CASSQGLAGSQETQYF. The CDR3 region has the DNA TGTGCCAGCAGTCAGGGACTAGCGGGGTCCCAAGAGACCCAGTACTTC.

This clone was seen only a few times. The rearrangement uses TRBV5-1 and TRBJ2-1; TRBD2 agrees at 7 bases. Trimming at V came to 1 base and at J to 3 bases, leaving 7 bases not matched to a gene. The CDR3 has 16 residues. Germline assignment: CDR1 SGHRS and CDR2 YFSETQ. The CDR3 DNA reads as TGCGCCAGCAGCTTGCGGGACTACCTGGGCTACAATGAGCAGTTCTTC. This encodes CASSLRDYLGYNEQFF.

The chain couples TRBV7-9 to TRBJ2-7; TRBD1 agrees at 10 bases. Germline V gene lookup returns CDR1 SEHNR and CDR2 FQNEAQ (reference sequence). This CDR3 has 16 residues. Trimming at V came to 5 bases and at J to 1 base, leaving 8 bases not matched to a gene. For the CDR3, the DNA is TGTGCCAGCAGCAACCCGGGACAGGGGAGGTCCTACGAGCAGTACTTC. It codes for CASSNPGQGRSYEQYF.

This clone came up once. This chain uses TRBV19 with TRBJ1-1; 9 nucleotides align to TRBD1. The germline CDR1 and CDR2 sequences are LNHDA and SQIVND (reference sequence). The V segment lost 2 bases and the J segment 4 bases; nucleotides outside the gene matches: 8. This CDR3 is 16 amino acids long. The CDR3 here is CASSISNRGLGTEAFF. In nucleotides, the CDR3 is TGTGCCAGTAGTATATCTAACAGGGGGCTGGGCACTGAAGCTTTCTTT.

In its sample, this clone was seen once. V and J are TRBV7-8 and TRBJ2-1; D is ambiguous. CDR1 SGHVS and CDR2 FQNEAQ come from the germline V gene. V was shortened by 2 bases and J by 6 bases, with 5 bases between the two germline ends. The CDR3 is 12 amino acids. This chain's CDR3 is CASSLNINEQFF. The CDR3, as DNA: TGTGCCAGCAGCTTAAATATCAATGAGCAGTTCTTC.

V gene TRBV27 combines with J gene TRBJ2-7; no clear D. In germline, CDR1 is MNHEY, CDR2 SMNVEV (reference sequence). V shed 6 bases and J shed 3 bases, with 9 bases lying between them. This CDR3 has 12 residues. For the CDR3, the DNA is TGTGCCAGCAGCCAAAACAGCTACGAGCAGTACTTC. It translates to CASSQNSYEQYF.

CDR3 bases: TGTGCCAGCAGTCTAGCGGGAGAGAATGAGCAGTTCTTC. Protein sequence: CASSLAGENEQFF. The genes are TRBV11-1 and TRBJ2-1; 10 positions agree with TRBD2. V gave up 6 bases and J gave up 7 bases; unmatched junction bases: 3. Germline V lookup: CDR1 SGHAT, CDR2 FQDESV (reference sequence). CDR3 length equals 13 residues.

The chain links TRBV9 to TRBJ2-2, with TRBD1 identical over 10 bases. The CDR3 has 23 residues. Germline loops: CDR1 SGDLS, CDR2 YYNGEE. J lost 3 bases, V lost 3 bases, and 26 bases had no gene match. The CDR3 DNA reads as TGTGCCAGCAGCGCGGGCGTGGGGGACAGGGGCTGGCTAGCAATACGGTACACCGGGGAGCTGTTTTTT. Protein product: CASSAGVGDRGWLAIRYTGELFF.